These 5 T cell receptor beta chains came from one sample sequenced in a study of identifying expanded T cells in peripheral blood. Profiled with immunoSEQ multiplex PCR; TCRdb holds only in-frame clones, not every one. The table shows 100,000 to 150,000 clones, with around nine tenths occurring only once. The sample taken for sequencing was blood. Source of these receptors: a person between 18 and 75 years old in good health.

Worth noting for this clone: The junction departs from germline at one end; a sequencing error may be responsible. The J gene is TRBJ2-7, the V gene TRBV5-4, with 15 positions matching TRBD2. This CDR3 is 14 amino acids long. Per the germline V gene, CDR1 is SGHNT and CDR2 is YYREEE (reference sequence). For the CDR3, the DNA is TGTGCCAGCAGCTCGACCGGGACTAGCGGGAGGAAGACCTTC. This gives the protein CASSSTGTSGRKTF.

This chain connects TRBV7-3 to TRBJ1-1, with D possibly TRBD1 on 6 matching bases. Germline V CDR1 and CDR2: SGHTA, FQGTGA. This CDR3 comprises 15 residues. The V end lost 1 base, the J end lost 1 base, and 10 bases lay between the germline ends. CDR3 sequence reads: CASSLIPTGNTEAFF. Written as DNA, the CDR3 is TGTGCCAGCAGCTTAATCCCGACAGGGAACACTGAAGCTTTCTTT.

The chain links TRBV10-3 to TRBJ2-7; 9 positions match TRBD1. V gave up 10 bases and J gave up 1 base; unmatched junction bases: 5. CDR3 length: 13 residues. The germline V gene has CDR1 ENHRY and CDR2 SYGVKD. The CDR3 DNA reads TGTGCCACCTCGGGACAGGGTTCCTACGAGCAGTACTTC. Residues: CATSGQGSYEQYF.

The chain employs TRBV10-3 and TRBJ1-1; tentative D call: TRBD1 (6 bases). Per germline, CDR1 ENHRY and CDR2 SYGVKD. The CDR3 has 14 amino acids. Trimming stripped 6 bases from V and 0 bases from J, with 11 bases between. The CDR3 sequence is CAISARQVNTEAFF. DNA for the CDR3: TGTGCCATCAGCGCCCGACAGGTGAACACTGAAGCTTTCTTT.

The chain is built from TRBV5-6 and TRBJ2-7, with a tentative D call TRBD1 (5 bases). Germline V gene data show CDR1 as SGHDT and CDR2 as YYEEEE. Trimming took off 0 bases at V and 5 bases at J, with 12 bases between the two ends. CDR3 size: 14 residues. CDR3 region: CASSLDPKGNEQYF. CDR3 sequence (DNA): TGTGCCAGCAGCTTGGATCCCAAGGGGAACGAGCAGTACTTC.